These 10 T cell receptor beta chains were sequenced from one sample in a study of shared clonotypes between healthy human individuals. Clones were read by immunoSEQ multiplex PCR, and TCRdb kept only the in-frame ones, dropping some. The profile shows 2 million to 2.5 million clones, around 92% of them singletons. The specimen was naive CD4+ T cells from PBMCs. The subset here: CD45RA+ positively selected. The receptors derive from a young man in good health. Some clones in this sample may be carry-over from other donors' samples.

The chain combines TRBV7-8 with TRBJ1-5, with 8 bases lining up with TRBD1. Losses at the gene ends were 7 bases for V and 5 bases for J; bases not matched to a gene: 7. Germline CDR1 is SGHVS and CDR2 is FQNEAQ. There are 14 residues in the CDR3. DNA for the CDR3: TGTGCCAGCACCGAACGGACAGGGCATCAGCCCCAGCATTTT. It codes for CASTERTGHQPQHF.

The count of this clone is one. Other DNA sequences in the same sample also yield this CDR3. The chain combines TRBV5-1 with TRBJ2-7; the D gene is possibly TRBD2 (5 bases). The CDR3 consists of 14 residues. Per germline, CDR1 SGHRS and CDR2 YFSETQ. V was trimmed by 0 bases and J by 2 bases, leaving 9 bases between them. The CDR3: CASSLGTDAYEQYF. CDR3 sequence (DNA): TGCGCCAGCAGCTTGGGGACTGACGCCTACGAGCAGTACTTC.

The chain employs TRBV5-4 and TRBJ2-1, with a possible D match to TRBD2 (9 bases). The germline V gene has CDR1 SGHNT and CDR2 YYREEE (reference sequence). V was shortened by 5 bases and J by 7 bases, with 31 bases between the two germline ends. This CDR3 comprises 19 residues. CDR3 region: CASRKSGGSGGRAINEQFF. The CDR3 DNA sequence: TGTGCCAGCAGAAAATCAGGGGGCTCGGGCGGGAGGGCCATTAATGAGCAGTTCTTC.

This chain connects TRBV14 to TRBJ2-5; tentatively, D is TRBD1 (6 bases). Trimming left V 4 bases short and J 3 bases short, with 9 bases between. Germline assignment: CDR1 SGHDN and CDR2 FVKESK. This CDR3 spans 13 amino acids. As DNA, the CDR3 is TGTGCCAGCAGCCGTTGGACAGAAGAGACCCAGTACTTC. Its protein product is CASSRWTEETQYF.

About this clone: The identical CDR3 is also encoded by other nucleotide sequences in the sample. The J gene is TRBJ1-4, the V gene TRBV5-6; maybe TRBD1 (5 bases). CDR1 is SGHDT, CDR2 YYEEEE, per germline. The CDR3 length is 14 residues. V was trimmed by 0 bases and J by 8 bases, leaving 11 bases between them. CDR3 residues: CASSLEGLGEKLFF. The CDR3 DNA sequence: TGTGCCAGCAGCTTGGAGGGGCTCGGGGAAAAACTGTTTTTT.

CDR3 sequence (DNA): TGCAGCGTTGCCCGGAGACTAGCGGGAGTGAACGAGCAGTACTTC. It translates to CSVARRLAGVNEQYF. The chain couples TRBV29-1 to TRBJ2-7; 12 bases agree with TRBD2. CDR3 length: 15 amino acids. V shed 4 bases, J shed 5 bases, and the junction held 9 bases outside the gene matches. The germline gives CDR1 SQVTM, CDR2 ANQGSEA.

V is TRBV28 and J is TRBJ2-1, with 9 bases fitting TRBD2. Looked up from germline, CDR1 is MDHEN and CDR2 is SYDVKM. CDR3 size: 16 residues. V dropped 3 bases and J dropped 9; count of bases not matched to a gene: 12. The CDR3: CASSFPVAGARAEQFF. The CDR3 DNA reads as TGTGCCAGCAGTTTCCCGGTAGCGGGAGCGAGGGCTGAGCAGTTCTTC.

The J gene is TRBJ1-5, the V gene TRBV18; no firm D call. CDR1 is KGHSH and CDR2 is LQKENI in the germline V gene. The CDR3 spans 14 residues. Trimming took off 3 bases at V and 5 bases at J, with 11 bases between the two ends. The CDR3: CASSPGLRDQPQHF. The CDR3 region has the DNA TGTGCCAGCTCACCGGGTCTTAGGGATCAGCCCCAGCATTTT.

Here the CDR3 reads CASSYSPSNEQFF. In DNA, the CDR3 is TGTGCCAGCAGTTACTCGCCCAGCAATGAGCAGTTCTTC. The chain links TRBV6-6 to TRBJ2-1; D call uncertain. Germline CDR1 reads MNHNY; CDR2 reads SVGAGI (reference sequence). The V end was cut by 0 bases, the J end by 6 bases, with 6 bases between. The CDR3 runs to 13 residues.

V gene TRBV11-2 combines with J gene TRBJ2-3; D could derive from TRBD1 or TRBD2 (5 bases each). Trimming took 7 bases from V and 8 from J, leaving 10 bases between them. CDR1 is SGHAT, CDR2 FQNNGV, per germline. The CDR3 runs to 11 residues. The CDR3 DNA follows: TGTGCCAGCACCCAGAGGGGTACGCAGTATTTT. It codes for CASTQRGTQYF. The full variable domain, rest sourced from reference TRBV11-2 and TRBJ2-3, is EAGVAQSPRYKIIEKRQSVAFWCNPISGHATLYWYQQILGQGPKLLIQFQNNGVVDDSQLPKDRFSAERLKGVDSTLKIQPAKLEDSAVYLCASTQRGTQYFGPGTRLTVL.